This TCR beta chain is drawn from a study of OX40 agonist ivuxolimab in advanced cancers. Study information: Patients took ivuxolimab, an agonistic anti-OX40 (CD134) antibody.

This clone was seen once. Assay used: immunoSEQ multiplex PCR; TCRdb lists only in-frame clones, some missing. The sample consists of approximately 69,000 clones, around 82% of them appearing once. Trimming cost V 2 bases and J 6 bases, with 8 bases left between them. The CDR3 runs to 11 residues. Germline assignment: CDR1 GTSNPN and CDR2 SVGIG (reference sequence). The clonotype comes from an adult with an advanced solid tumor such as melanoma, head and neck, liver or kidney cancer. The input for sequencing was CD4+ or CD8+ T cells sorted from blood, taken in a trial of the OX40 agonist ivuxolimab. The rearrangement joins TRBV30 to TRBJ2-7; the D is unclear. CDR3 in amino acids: CAWSNRREQYF. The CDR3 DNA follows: TGTGCCTGGAGTAATAGGCGCGAGCAGTACTTC. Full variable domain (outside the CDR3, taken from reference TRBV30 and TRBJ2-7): SQTIHQWPATLVQPVGSPLSLECTVEGTSNPNLYWYRQAAGRGLQLLFYSVGIGQISSEVPQNLSASRPQDRQFILSSKKLLLSDSGFYLCAWSNRREQYFGPGTRLTVT.